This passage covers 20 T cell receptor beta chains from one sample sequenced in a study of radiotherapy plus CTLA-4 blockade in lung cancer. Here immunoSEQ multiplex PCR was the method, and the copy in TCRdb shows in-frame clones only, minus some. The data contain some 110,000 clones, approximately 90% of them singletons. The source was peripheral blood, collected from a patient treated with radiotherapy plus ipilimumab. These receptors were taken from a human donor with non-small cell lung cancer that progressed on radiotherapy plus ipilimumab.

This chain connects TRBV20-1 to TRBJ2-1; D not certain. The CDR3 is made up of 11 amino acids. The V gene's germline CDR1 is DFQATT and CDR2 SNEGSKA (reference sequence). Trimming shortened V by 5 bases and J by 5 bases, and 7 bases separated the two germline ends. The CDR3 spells CSAARNNEQFF. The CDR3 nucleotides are TGCAGTGCTGCCCGGAACAATGAGCAGTTCTTC.

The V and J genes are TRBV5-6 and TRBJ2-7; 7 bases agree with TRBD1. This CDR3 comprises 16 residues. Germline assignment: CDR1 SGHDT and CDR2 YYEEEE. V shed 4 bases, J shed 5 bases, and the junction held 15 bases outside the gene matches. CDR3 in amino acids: CASSAKSRGFRHEQYF. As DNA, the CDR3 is TGTGCCAGCAGCGCTAAGAGCAGGGGGTTTCGTCACGAGCAGTACTTC.

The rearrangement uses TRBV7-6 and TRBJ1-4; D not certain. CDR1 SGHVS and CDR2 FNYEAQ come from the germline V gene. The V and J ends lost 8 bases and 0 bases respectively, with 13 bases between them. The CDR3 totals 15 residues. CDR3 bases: TGTGCCAGCCGCCGGGTCACAGCAACTAATGAAAAACTGTTTTTT. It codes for CASRRVTATNEKLFF.

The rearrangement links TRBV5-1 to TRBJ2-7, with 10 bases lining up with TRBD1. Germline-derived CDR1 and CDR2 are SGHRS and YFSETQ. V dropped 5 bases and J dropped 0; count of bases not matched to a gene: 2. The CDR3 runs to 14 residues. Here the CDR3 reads CASRTGGFSYEQYF. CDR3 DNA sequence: TGCGCCAGCAGGACAGGGGGCTTCTCCTACGAGCAGTACTTC.

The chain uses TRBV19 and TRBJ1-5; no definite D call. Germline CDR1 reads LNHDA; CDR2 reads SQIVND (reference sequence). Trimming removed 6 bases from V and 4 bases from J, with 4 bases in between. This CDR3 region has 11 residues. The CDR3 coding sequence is TGTGCCAGTAGCAAGAATCAGCCCCAGCATTTT. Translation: CASSKNQPQHF. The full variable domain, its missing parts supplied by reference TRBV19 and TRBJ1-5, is DGGITQSPKYLFRKEGQNVTLSCEQNLNHDAMYWYRQDPGQGLRLIYYSQIVNDFQKGDIAEGYSVSREKKESFPLTVTSAQKNPTAFYLCASSKNQPQHFGDGTRLSIL.

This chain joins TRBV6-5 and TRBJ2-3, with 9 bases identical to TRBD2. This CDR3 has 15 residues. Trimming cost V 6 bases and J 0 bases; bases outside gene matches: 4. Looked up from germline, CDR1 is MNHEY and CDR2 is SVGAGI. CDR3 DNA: TGTGCCAGCAGCCTTCTAGCGGGAAGCACAGATACGCAGTATTTT. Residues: CASSLLAGSTDTQYF.

CDR3 loop: CASSIDSGRAGSVETQYF. In DNA form, the CDR3 reads TGTGCCAGTAGTATCGACAGCGGGAGGGCCGGTTCCGTCGAGACCCAGTACTTC. The rearrangement uses TRBV19 and TRBJ2-5; the match to TRBD2 covers 10 bases. CDR1 LNHDA and CDR2 SQIVND come from the germline V gene (reference sequence). There are 18 residues in the CDR3. With V trimmed by 3 bases and J by 5 bases, 15 bases remained unmatched.

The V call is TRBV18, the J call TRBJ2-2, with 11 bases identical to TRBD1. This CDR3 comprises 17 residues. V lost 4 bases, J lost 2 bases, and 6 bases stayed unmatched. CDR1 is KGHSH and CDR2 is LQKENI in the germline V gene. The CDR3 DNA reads TGTGCCAGCTCACAAACTGGACAGGGGGCCAACACCGGGGAGCTGTTTTTT. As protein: CASSQTGQGANTGELFF.

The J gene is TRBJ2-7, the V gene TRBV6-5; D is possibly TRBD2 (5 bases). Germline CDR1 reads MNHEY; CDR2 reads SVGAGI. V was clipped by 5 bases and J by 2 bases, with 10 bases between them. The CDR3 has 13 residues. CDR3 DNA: TGTGCCAGCAGTGTGCGGGTTGCCTACGAGCAGTACTTC. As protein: CASSVRVAYEQYF.

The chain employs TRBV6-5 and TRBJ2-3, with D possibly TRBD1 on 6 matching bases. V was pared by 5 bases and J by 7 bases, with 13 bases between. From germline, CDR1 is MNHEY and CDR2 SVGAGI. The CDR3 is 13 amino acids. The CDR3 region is CASSQLTGNTQYF. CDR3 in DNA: TGTGCCAGCAGTCAATTGACAGGAAATACGCAGTATTTT.

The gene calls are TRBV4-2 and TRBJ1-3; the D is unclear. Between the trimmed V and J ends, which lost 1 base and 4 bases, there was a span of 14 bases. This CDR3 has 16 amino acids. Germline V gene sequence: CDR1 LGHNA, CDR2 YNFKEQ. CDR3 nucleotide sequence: TGTGCCAGCAGCCAAGCTTCGACTGCCCCGGGAAACACCATATATTTT. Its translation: CASSQASTAPGNTIYF.

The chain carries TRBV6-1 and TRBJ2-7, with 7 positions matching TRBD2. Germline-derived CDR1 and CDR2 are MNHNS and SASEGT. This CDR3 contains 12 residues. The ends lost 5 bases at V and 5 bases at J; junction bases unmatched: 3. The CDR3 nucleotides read TGTGCCAGCAGTCGCGGACTAGACGAGCAGTACTTC. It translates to CASSRGLDEQYF.

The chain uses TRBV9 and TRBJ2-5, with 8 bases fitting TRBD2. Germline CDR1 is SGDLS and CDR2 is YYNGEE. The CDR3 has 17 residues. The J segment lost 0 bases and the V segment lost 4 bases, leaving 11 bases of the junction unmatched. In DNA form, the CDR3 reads TGTGCCAGCAGCAATCCATCAGGTAGCGGGAACCAAGAGACCCAGTACTTC. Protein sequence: CASSNPSGSGNQETQYF.

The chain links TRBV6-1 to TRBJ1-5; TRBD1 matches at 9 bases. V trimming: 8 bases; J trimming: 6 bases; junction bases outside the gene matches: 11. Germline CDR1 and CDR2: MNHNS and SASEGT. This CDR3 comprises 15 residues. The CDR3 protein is CASAASTGGGQPQHF. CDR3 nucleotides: TGTGCCAGCGCCGCATCGACAGGGGGAGGTCAGCCCCAGCATTTT.

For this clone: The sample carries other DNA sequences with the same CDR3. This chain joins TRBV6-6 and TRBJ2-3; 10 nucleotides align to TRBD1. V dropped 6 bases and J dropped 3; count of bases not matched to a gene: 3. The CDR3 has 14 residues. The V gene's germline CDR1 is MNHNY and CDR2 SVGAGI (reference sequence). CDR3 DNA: TGTGCCAGCAGCAGGGACAGGGGAACAGATACGCAGTATTTT. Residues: CASSRDRGTDTQYF.

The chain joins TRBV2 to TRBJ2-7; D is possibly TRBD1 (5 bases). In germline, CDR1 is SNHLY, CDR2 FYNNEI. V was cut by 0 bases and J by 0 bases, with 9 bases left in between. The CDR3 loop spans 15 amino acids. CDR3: CASSEAQGSSYEQYF. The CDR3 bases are TGTGCCAGCAGTGAAGCGCAGGGCAGCTCCTACGAGCAGTACTTC. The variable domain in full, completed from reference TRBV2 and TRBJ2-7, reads EPEVTQTPSHQVTQMGQEVILRCVPISNHLYFYWYRQILGQKVEFLVSFYNNEISEKSEIFDDQFSVERPDGSNFTLKIRSTKLEDSAMYFCASSEAQGSSYEQYFGPGTRLTVT.

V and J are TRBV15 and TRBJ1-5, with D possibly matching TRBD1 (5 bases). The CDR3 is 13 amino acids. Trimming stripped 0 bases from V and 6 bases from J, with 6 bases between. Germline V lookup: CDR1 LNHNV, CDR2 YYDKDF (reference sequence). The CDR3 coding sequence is TGTGCCACCAGCAGAGAAGGGGTTCAGCCCCAGCATTTT. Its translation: CATSREGVQPQHF.

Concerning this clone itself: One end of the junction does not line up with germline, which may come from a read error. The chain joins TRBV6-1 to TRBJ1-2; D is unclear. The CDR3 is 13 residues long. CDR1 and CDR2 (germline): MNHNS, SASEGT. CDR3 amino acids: CVSSGVRNYGYTF. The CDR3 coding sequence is TGTGTCAGCAGTGGAGTAAGGAACTATGGCTACACCTTC.

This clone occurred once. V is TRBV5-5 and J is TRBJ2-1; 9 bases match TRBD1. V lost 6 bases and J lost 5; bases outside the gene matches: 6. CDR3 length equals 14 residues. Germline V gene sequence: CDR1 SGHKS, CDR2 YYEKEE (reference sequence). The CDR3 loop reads CASIRDRANNEQFF. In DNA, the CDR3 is TGTGCCAGCATCCGGGACAGGGCTAACAATGAGCAGTTCTTC.

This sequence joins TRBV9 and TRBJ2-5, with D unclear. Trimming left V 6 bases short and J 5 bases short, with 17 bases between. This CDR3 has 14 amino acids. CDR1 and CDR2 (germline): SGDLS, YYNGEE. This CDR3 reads CASNMEPTAETQYF. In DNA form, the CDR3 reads TGTGCCAGCAACATGGAACCTACCGCGGAGACCCAGTACTTC.